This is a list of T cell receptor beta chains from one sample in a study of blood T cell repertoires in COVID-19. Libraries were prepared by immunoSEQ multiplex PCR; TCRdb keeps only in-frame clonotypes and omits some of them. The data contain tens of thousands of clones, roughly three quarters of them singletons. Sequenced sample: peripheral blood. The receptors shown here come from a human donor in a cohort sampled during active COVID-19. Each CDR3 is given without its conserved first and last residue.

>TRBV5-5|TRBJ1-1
ASSLGAGNTEAF
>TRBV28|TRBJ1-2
ASSLTRGSYGYT
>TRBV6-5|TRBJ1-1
ASSRPGVTEAF
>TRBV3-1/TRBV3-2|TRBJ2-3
ASSLSGGNTDTQY
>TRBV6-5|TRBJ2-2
ASSAGGGFGELF
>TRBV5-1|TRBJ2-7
ASSFSSGVPLEQY
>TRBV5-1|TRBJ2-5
ASSSGVTGAEETQY
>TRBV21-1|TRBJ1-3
ASSNKGHSLGNTIY
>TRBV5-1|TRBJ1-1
ASRLTVNTEAF
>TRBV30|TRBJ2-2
ACTGGSTGELF
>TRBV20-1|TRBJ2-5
SASDQQETQY
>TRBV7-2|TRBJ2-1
ASSLTSVEQF
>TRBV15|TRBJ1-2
ATAGPTGRGNGYT
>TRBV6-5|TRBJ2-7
ASRRGGGTYEQY
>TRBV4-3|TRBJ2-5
ASSQDRRGATETQY
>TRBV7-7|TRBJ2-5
ASSHGQGGETQY
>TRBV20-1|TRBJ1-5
SASPDQPQH
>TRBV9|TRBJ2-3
ASSVGGTSGGDTQY
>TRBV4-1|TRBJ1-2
ASSQDDLRKGYT
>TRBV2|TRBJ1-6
ASSLTGVGSPLH
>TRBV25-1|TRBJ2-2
ASSVSGNTGELF
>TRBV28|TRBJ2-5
ASSSGSVQTQY
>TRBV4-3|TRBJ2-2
ASSQEGSSGGDTGELF
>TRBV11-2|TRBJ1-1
ASSLTGVAF
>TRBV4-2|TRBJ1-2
ASSPQAGTGVGYT
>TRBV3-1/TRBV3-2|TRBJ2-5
ASSPSADPRETQY
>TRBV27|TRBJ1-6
ASSPTKTGRTSPLH
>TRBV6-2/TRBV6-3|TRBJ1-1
ASSYSAGPRYTEAF
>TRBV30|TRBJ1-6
AWVDRGPNNSPLH
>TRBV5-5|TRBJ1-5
ASSETGGLRNQPQH
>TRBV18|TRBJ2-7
ASSPPGERSYEQY
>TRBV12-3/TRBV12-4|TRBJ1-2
ASSLASGSGYT
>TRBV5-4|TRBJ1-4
ASSTGQGPNEKLF
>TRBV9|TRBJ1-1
ASSVGMNTEAF
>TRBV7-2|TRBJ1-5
ASSQDSFQPQH
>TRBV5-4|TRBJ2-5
ASRVTGTETQY
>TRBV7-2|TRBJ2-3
ASSTSAGGDTQY
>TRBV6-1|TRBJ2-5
ASSEARWAQETQY
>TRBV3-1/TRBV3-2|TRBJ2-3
ATSQDLESTDTQY
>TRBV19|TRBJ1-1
ASSISGRMNTEAF
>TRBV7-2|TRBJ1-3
ASSLSRAPGNTIY
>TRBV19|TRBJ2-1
ASAGTRDAHEQF
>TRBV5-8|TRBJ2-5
ASSQGTGSQETQY
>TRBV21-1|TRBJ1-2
ASTNGTGGDGYT
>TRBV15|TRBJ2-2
ATSRDIRQGGTGELF